The subject of this entry is one T cell receptor (beta chain). The target antigen is unknown. These data belong to a study of beta chain features in type 1 diabetes. Reverse transcription of all isolated RNA meant that expressed TCRB transcripts were sequenced. Sequenced by immunoSEQ multiplex PCR; TCRdb stores in-frame clones only, minus some. The table records hundreds of thousands of clones, over 10% of them present only once. The CDR3 has 13 amino acids. Germline CDR1 and CDR2: SGHTA and FQGTGA. V lost 6 bases to trimming and J lost 8 bases, with 11 bases between them. Study-wide results and limits: For Type 1 diabetes patients, all four CD4+ subsets carried TCRB CDR3s that were moderately but significantly shorter.

The source material was naive CD4+ T cells from blood. The rearrangement joins TRBV7-3 to TRBJ1-6, with a tentative D call TRBD1 (5 bases). The TCR was taken from a man younger than 35 with type 1 diabetes. The CDR3: CASSTGVDSPLHF. The CDR3 DNA is TGTGCCAGCAGTACAGGTGTGGATTCACCCCTCCACTTT.